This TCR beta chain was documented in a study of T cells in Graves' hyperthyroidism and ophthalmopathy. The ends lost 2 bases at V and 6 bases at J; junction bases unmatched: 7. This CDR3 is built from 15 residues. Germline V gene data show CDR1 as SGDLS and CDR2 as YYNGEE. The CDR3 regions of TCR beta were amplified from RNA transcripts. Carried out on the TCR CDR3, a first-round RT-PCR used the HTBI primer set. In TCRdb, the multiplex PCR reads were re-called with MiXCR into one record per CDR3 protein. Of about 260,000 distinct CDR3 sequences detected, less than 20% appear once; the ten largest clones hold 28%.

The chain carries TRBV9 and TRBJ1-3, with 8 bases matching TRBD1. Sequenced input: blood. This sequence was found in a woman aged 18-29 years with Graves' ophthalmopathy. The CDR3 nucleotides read TGTGCCAGCAGCGTTGGACAGGGAATCATAAACACCATATATTTT. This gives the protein CASSVGQGIINTIYF.